This T cell receptor (beta chain) was observed in a study of T-cell reconstitution after alpha-beta-depleted transplantation in children. General study points: After transplant, at about two months, alpha-beta T cells were reportedly derived from several hundred expanded graft clones. T-cell counts and diversity at one year following transplant were attributed mainly to newly produced T cells. Some patients' high day-60 TCRbeta diversity was traced to surviving recipient T cells and thymic progenitors.

Trimming shortened V by 4 bases and J by 5 bases, and 4 bases separated the two germline ends. Germline V lookup: CDR1 SGHAT, CDR2 FQNNGV. This CDR3 is built from 11 residues. The TCRbeta library incorporated unique molecular identifiers. TCRdb itself ran the PCR reads through MiXCR, one entry per CDR3 protein. The table records about 110,000 distinct CDR3 sequences, 10% of them present only once. On this clonotype itself: Its matching antigen is unknown.

The source material was PBMCs, sampled before TCRalphabeta/CD19-depleted stem cell transplant. The rearrangement joins TRBV11-2 to TRBJ2-3, with D unclear. The receptor was isolated from a boy aged 2 to 10 with acute lymphoblastic leukemia, due to receive a stem cell transplant. CDR3 sequence (DNA): TGTGCCAGCAGCTCCGGAGATACGCAGTATTTT. Translated, it gives CASSSGDTQYF.